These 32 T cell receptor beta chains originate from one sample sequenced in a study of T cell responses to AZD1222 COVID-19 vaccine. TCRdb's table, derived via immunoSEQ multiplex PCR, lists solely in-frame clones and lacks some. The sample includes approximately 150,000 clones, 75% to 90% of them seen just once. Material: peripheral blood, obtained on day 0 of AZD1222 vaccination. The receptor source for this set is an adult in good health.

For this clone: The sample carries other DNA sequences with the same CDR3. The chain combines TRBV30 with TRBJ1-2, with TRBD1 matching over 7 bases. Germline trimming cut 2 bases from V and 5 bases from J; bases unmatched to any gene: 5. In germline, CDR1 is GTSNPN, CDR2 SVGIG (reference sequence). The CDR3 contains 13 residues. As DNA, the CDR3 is TGTGCCTGGAGTCGGACAGGAGGATATGGCTACACCTTC. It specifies CAWSRTGGYGYTF.

The CDR3 sequence: CASSQGGAYNEQFF. The CDR3 region has the DNA TGTGCCAGCAGCCAGGGGGGGGCCTACAATGAGCAGTTCTTC. This rearrangement joins TRBV4-2 to TRBJ2-1; 7 bases are shared with TRBD2. With V trimmed by 3 bases and J by 2 bases, 1 base remained unmatched. In germline, CDR1 is LGHNA, CDR2 YNFKEQ. CDR3 size: 14 residues.

DNA of the CDR3: TGTGCCAGCAGTTGGGGGGCCTCCTACAATGAGCAGTTCTTC. It specifies CASSWGASYNEQFF. The rearrangement uses TRBV27 and TRBJ2-1, with D perhaps assigned TRBD1 or TRBD2 (6 bases each). Trimming pared 4 bases from V and 0 bases from J, leaving 7 bases between. CDR3 length: 14 amino acids. Germline V lookup: CDR1 MNHEY, CDR2 SMNVEV (reference sequence).

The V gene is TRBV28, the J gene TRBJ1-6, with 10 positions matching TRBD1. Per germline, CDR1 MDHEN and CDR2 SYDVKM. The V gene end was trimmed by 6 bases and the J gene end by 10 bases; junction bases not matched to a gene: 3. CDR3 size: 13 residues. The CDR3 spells CASRGDRGSPLHF. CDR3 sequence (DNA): TGTGCCAGCAGGGGGGACAGGGGCTCACCCCTCCACTTT.

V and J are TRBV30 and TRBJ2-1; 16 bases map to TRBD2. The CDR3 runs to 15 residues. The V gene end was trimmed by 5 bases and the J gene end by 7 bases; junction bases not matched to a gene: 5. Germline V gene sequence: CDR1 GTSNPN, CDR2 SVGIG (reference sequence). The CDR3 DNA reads TGTGCCTGGGGCCGGGGACTAGCGGGAGGGAATGAGCAGTTCTTC. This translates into CAWGRGLAGGNEQFF. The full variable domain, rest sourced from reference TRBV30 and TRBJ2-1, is SQTIHQWPATLVQPVGSPLSLECTVEGTSNPNLYWYRQAAGRGLQLLFYSVGIGQISSEVPQNLSASRPQDRQFILSSKKLLLSDSGFYLCAWGRGLAGGNEQFFGPGTRLTVL.

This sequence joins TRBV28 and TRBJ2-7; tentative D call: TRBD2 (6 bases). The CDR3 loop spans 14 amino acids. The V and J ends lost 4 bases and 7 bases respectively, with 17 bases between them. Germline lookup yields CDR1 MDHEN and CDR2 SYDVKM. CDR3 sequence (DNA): TGTGCCAGCAGTTCGACAGTTCTCGCGGGGGAGCAGTACTTC. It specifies CASSSTVLAGEQYF.

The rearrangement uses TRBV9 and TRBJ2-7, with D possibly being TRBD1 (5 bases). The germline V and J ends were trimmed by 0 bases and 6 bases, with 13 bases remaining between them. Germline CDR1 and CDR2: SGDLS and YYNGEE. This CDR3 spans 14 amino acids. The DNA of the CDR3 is TGTGCCAGCAGCGTAGTCCCGATTAGGGGCGAGCAGTACTTC. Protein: CASSVVPIRGEQYF.

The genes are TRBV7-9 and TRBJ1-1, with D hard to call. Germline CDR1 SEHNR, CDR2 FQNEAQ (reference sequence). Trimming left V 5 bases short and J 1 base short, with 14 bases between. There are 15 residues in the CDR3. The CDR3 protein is CASSRPGPGNTEAFF. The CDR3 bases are TGTGCCAGCAGCAGACCCGGGCCGGGGAACACTGAAGCTTTCTTT.

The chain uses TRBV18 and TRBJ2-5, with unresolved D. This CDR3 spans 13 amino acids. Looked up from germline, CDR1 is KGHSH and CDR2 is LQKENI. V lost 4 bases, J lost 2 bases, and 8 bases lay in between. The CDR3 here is CASSLGLQETQYF. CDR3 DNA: TGTGCCAGCTCACTTGGGCTTCAAGAGACCCAGTACTTC.

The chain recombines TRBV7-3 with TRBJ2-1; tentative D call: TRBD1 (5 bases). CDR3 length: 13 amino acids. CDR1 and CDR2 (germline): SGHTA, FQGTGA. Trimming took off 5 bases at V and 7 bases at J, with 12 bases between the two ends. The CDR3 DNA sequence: TGTGCCAGCAGCAAAGGGGCTCCTAATGAGCAGTTCTTC. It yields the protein CASSKGAPNEQFF.

The chain's CDR3 is CASSNMRNEKLFF. CDR3 sequence (DNA): TGTGCCAGCAGCAACATGCGGAATGAAAAACTGTTTTTT. The chain combines TRBV2 with TRBJ1-4, with D unresolved. CDR3 length equals 13 residues. Germline values: CDR1 SNHLY, CDR2 FYNNEI. Trimming stripped 6 bases from V and 5 bases from J, with 10 bases between.

In nucleotides, the CDR3 is TGCGCCAGCAGCTTGTCTCCCCCCGGGGATGGCTACACCTTC. It specifies CASSLSPPGDGYTF. The V and J genes are TRBV5-1 and TRBJ1-2; D remains ambiguous. The CDR3 spans 14 residues. With 1 base removed from V and 6 bases from J, the gap between germline ends came to 13 bases. CDR1 is SGHRS and CDR2 is YFSETQ in the germline V gene. Filled out from reference TRBV5-1 and TRBJ1-2, the complete variable domain reads KAGVTQTPRYLIKTRGQQVTLSCSPISGHRSVSWYQQTPGQGLQFLFEYFSETQRNKGNFPGRFSGRQFSNSRSEMNVSTLELGDSALYLCASSLSPPGDGYTFGSGTRLTVV.

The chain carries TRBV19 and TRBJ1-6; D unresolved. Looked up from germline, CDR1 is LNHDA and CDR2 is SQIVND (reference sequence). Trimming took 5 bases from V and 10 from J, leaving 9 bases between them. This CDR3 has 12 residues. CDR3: CASSPTRSPLHF. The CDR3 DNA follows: TGTGCCAGTAGTCCCACGCGCTCACCCCTCCACTTT. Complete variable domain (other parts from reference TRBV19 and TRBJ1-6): DGGITQSPKYLFRKEGQNVTLSCEQNLNHDAMYWYRQDPGQGLRLIYYSQIVNDFQKGDIAEGYSVSREKKESFPLTVTSAQKNPTAFYLCASSPTRSPLHFGNGTRLTVT.

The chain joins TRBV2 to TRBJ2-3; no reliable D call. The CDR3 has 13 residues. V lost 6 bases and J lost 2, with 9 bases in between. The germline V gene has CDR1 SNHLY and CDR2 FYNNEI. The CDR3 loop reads CASSARVTDTQYF. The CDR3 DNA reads TGTGCCAGCAGCGCCCGGGTCACAGATACGCAGTATTTT.

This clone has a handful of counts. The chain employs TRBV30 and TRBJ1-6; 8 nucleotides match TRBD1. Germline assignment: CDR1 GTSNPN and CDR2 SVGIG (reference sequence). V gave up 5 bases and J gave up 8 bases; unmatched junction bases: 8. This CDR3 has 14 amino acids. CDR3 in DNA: TGTGCCTGGGGCCGCGACAGGGGATATTCACCCCTCCACTTT. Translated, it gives CAWGRDRGYSPLHF.

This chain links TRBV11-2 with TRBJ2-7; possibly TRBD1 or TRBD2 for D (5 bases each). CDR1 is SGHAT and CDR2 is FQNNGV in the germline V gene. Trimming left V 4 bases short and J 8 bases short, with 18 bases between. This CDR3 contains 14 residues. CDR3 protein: CASSSLPGRRKQYF. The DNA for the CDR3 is TGTGCCAGCAGCTCGCTCCCGGGGCGCCGCAAGCAGTACTTC. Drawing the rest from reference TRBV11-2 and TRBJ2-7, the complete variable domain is EAGVAQSPRYKIIEKRQSVAFWCNPISGHATLYWYQQILGQGPKLLIQFQNNGVVDDSQLPKDRFSAERLKGVDSTLKIQPAKLEDSAVYLCASSSLPGRRKQYFGPGTRLTVT.

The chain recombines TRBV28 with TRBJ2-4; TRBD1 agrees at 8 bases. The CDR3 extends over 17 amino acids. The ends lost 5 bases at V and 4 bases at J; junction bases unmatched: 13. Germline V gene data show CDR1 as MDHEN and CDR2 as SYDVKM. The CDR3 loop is CASSRYSGQVRKNIQYF. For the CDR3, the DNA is TGTGCCAGCAGTCGCTATTCGGGACAGGTTCGAAAAAACATTCAGTACTTC.

CDR3 in amino acids: CASQGARGTSGVLGVQFF. In DNA form, the CDR3 reads TGTGCCAGCCAGGGGGCTAGGGGTACTAGCGGGGTATTAGGGGTGCAGTTCTTC. The chain uses TRBV27 and TRBJ2-1; TRBD2 matches at 10 bases. This CDR3 comprises 18 residues. Germline V gene lookup returns CDR1 MNHEY and CDR2 SMNVEV (reference sequence). With 8 bases clipped from V and 12 bases from J, the junction kept 25 bases outside the gene matches.

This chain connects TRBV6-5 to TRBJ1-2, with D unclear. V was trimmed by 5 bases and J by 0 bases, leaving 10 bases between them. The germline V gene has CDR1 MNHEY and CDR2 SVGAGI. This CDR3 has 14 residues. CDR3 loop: CASSMRSPNYGYTF. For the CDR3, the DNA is TGTGCCAGCAGTATGCGGTCCCCTAACTATGGCTACACCTTC.

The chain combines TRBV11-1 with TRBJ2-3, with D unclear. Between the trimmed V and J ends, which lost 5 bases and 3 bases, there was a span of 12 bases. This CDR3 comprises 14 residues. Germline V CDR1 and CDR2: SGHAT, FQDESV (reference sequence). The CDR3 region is CASSHVKKTDTQYF. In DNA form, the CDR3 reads TGTGCCAGCAGCCACGTCAAAAAGACAGATACGCAGTATTTT.

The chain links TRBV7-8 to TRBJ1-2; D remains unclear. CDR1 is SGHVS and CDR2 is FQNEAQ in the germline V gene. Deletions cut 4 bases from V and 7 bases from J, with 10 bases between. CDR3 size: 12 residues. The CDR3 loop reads CASSSSERGYTF. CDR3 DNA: TGTGCCAGCAGCTCCTCGGAGCGTGGCTACACCTTC.

The CDR3 spells CATSSRDQAMNEQFF. The CDR3 DNA reads as TGTGCCACCAGCTCCCGGGACCAAGCAATGAATGAGCAGTTCTTC. The rearrangement uses TRBV15 and TRBJ2-1; the D call may be TRBD1 or TRBD2 (5 bases each). V lost 5 bases to trimming and J lost 7 bases, with 18 bases between them. CDR3 length equals 15 residues. Germline loops: CDR1 LNHNV, CDR2 YYDKDF (reference sequence).

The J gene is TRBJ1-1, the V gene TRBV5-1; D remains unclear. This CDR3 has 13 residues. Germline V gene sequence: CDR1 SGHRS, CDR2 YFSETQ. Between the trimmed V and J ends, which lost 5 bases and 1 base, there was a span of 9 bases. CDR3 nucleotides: TGCGCCAGCAGACGCAGTGCGAACACTGAAGCTTTCTTT. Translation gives CASRRSANTEAFF. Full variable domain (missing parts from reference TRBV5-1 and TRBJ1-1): KAGVTQTPRYLIKTRGQQVTLSCSPISGHRSVSWYQQTPGQGLQFLFEYFSETQRNKGNFPGRFSGRQFSNSRSEMNVSTLELGDSALYLCASRRSANTEAFFGQGTRLTVV.

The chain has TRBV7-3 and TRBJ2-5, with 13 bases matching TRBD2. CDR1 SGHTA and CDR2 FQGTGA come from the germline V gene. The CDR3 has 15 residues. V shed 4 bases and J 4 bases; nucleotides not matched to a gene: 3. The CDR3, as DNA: TGTGCCAGCAGCTGGGGGACTAGCGGGATAGAGACCCAGTACTTC. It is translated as CASSWGTSGIETQYF.

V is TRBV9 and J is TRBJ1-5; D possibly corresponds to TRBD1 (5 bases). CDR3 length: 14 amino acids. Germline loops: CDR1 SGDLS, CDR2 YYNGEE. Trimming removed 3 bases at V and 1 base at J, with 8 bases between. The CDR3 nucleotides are TGTGCCAGCAGCGCGAGGGGAAGCAATCAGCCCCAGCATTTT. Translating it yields CASSARGSNQPQHF.

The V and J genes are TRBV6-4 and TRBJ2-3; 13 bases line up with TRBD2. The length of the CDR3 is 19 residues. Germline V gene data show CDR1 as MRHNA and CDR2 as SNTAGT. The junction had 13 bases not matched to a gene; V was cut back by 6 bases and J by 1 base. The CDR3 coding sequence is TGTGCCAGCAGCCATCGACTAGCGGGGGGCCTAAAAGGCACAGATACGCAGTATTTT. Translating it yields CASSHRLAGGLKGTDTQYF.

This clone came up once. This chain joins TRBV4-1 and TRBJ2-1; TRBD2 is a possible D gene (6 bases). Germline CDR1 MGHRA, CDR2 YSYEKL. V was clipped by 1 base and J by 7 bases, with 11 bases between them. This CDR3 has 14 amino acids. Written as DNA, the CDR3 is TGCGCCAGCAGCCAAGGCGGGACTCATAATGAGCAGTTCTTC. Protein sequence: CASSQGGTHNEQFF.

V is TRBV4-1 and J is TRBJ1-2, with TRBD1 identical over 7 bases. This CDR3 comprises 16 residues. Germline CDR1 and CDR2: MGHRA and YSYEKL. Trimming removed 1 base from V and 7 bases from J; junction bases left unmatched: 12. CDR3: CASSQVQGRWEGGYTF. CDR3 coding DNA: TGCGCCAGCAGCCAAGTACAGGGGAGGTGGGAAGGTGGCTACACCTTC.

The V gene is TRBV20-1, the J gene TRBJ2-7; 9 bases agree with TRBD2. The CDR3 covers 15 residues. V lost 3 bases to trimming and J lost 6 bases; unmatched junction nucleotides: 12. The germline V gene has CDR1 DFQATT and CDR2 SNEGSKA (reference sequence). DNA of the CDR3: TGCAGTGCTAGTTATCGCATTAGCGGGAGTTTCGAGCAGTACTTC. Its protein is CSASYRISGSFEQYF.

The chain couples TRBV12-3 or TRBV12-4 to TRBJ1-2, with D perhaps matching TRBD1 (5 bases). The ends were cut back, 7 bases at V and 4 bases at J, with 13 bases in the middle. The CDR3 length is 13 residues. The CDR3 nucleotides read TGTGCCAGCAATAAACAGGAGGCCTATGGCTACACCTTC. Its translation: CASNKQEAYGYTF.

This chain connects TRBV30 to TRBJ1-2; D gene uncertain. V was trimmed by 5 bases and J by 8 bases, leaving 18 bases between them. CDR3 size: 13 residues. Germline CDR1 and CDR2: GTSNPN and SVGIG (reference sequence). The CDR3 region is CAWYPGGGWGYTF. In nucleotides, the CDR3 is TGTGCCTGGTATCCGGGCGGCGGATGGGGCTACACCTTC.

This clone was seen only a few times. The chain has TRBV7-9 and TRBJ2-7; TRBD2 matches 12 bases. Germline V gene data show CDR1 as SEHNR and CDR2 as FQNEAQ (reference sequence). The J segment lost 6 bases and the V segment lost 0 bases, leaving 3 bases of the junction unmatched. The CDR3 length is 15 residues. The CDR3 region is CASSLATSGRSEQYF. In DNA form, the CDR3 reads TGTGCCAGCAGCTTAGCCACTAGCGGGAGGTCCGAGCAGTACTTC.